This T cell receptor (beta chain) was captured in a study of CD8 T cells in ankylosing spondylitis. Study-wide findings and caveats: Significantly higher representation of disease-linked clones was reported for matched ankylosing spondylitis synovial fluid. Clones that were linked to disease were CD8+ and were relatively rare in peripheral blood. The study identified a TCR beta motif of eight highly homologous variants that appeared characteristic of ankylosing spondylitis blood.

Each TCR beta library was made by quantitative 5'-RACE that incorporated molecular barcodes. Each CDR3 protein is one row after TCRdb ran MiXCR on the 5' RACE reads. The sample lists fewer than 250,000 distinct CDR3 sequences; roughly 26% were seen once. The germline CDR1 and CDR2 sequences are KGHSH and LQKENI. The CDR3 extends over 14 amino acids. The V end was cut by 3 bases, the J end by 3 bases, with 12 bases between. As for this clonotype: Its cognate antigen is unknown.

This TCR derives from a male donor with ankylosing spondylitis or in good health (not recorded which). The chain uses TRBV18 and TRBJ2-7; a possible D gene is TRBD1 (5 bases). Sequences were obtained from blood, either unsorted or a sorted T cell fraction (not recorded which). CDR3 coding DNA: TGTGCCAGCTCACCCTCCATGGACAACTACGAGCAGTACTTC. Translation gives CASSPSMDNYEQYF. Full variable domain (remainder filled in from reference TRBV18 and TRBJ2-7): NAGVMQNPRHLVRRRGQEARLRCSPMKGHSHVYWYRQLPEEGLKFMVYLQKENIIDESGMPKERFSAEFPKEGPSILRIQQVVRGDSAAYFCASSPSMDNYEQYFGPGTRLTVT.